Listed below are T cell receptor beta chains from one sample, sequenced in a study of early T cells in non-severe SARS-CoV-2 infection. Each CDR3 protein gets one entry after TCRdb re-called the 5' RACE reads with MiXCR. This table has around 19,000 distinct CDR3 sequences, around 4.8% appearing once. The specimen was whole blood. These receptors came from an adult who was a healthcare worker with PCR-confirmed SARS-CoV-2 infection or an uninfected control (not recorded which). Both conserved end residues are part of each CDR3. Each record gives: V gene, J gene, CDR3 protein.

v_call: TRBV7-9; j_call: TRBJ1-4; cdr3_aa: CASSLGTGNEKLFF
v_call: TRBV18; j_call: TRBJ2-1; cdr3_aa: CASSPRTGGAGNEQFF
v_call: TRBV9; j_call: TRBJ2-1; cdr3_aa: CASSVAAGNEQFF
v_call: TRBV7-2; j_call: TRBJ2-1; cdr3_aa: CASSFQWGSYNEQFF
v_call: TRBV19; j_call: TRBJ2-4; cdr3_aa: CASMEQGFRNIQYF
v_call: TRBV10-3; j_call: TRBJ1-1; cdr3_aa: CAISANTEAFF
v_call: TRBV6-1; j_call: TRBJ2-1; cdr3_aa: CASSEAARRTGGNEQFF
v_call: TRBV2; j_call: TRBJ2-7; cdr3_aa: CASSVAASSYEQYF
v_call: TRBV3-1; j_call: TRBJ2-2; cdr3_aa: CASSQVFGGELFF
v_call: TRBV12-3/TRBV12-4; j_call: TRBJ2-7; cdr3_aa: CASSFMVGPLYEQYF
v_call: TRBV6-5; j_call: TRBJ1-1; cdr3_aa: CASRQGAEAFF
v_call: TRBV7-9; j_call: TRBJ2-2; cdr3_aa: CASSPQGIGELFF
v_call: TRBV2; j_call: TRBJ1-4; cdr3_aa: CASTRDYYNEKLFF
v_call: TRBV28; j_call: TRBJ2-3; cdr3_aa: CASSTDIGLADTDTQYF
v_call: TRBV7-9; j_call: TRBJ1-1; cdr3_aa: CASSPYRGGPEAFF
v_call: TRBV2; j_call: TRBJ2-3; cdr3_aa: CASSEGQRTDTQYF
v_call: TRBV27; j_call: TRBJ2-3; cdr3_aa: CATSLLAHLSTDTQYF
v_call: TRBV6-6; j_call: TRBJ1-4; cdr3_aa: CASSTHVGDIGGLFF
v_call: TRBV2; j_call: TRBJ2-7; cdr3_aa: CASRSRDFKSYEQYF
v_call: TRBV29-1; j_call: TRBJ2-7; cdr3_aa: CSVGTGPYEQYF
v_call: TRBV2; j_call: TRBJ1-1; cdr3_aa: CASNPGTGGGTEAFF
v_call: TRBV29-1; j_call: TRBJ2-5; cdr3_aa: CSVPRGQNQETQYF
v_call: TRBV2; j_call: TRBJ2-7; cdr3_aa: CASSPASGSYEQYF
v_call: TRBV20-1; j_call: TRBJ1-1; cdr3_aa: CSASRQGASEAFF
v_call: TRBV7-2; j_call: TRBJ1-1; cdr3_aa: CASSLMGDTEAFF
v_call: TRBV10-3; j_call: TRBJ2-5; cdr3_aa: CAISEYREETQYF
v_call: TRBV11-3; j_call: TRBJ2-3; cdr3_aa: CASSLTPRSTQYF
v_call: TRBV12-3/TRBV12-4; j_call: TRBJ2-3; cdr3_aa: CASSSSGKLTDTQYF
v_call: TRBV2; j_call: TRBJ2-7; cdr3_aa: CASSDYRDEQYF
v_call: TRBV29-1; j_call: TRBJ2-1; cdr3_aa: CSVIGQFF
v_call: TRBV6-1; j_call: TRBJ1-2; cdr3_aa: CASRKTGGDGYTF
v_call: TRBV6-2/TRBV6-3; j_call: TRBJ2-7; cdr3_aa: CATELGYEQYF
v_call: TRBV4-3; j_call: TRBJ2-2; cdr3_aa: CASSHRGRALDTGELFF
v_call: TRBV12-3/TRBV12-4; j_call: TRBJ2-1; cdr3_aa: CASSFEGQVPYNEQFF
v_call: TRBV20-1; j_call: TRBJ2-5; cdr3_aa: CSARPRLAGGPEETQYF
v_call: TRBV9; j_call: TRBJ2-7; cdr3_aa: CASSVAGEGAYEQYF
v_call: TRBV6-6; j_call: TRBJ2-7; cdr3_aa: CASSYRTGKSTYEQYF
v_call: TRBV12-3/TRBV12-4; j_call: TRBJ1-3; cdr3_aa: CASSAGQAGGNTIYF
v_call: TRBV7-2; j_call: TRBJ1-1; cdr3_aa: CASSLPGQGKAFF
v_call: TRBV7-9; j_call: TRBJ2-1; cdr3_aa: CASSRLVYNEQFF
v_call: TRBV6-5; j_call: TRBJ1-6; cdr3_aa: CASGRENNSPLHF
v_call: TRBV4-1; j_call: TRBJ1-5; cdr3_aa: CASSQEGTGGVNQPQHF